The rows below give T cell receptor beta chains drawn from one sample of a study of control samples from healthy donors and cancer patients. Generated by immunoSEQ multiplex PCR, the TCRdb table keeps only in-frame clones and is missing some. The sample holds around 89,000 clones, more than 75% seen once. Sequencing was done on a sample of blood. All receptors derive from a woman between 55 and 75 years old in good health. Both conserved end residues are part of each CDR3. The D gene is left open where the match is weak. A clone size is listed for some rows: how often the clone was seen (once, few, many), or a class if it is expanded.

j_call d_call v_call clone_size cdr3_aa cdr3_nt
TRBJ1-1 TRBD1 TRBV7-8 few CASSMRLPGQGNTEAFF TGTGCCAGCAGCATGAGGTTGCCGGGACAGGGGAACACTGAAGCTTTCTTT
TRBJ1-4 - TRBV28 once CASSRSGNEKLFF TGTGCCAGCAGCCGCAGCGGGAACGAAAAACTGTTTTTT
TRBJ2-3 - TRBV6-5 - CASSKGQGLDTQYF TGTGCCAGCAGCAAGGGTCAGGGGTTGGATACGCAGTATTTT
TRBJ2-7 - TRBV15 - CATSRPHPDYEQYF TGTGCCACCAGCCGACCCCACCCCGACTACGAGCAGTACTTC
TRBJ1-2 - TRBV3-1/TRBV3-2 - CASSQSSGGFGYTF TGTGCCAGCAGCCAATCGTCTGGGGGGTTTGGCTACACCTTC
TRBJ2-7 - TRBV10-2 - CASSDPVEQYF TGCGCCAGCAGTGACCCAGTCGAGCAGTACTTC
TRBJ2-1 TRBD2 TRBV5-1 - CASSTPLAGDNEQFF TGCGCCAGCTCCACCCCACTAGCGGGAGACAATGAGCAGTTCTTC
TRBJ1-2 - TRBV28 few CASTDSDGISYGYTF TGTGCCAGCACCGATTCGGACGGTATCTCCTATGGCTACACCTTC
TRBJ1-2 - TRBV9 - CASSVVGGFSGYTF TGTGCCAGCAGCGTAGTAGGAGGGTTTTCTGGCTACACCTTC
TRBJ2-1 - TRBV10-1 - CASSEQRLNNEQFF TGCGCCAGCAGTGAACAGCGGCTGAACAATGAGCAGTTCTTC
TRBJ2-5 - TRBV5-6 - CASSQYTLETQYF TGTGCCAGCAGCCAGTATACCCTAGAGACCCAGTACTTC
TRBJ2-7 - TRBV12-5 - CASGLVRKWSSYEQYF TGTGCTAGTGGTTTGGTAAGGAAGTGGAGCTCCTACGAGCAGTACTTC
TRBJ2-2 - TRBV7-6 - CASSSSFGGDDGAGELFF TGTGCCAGCAGCTCCAGCTTCGGGGGCGATGACGGTGCCGGGGAGCTGTTTTTT
TRBJ2-5 - TRBV27 - CASSPAWDKETQYF TGTGCCAGCAGTCCCGCTTGGGATAAAGAGACCCAGTACTTC
TRBJ2-7 TRBD2 TRBV5-1 - CASSFSGSFNEQYF TGCGCCAGCAGCTTTAGCGGGAGTTTCAACGAGCAGTACTTC
TRBJ2-5 TRBD2 TRBV5-5 - CASTSSGRLFEETQYF TGTGCCAGCACCTCTAGCGGGAGGCTCTTCGAGGAGACCCAGTACTTC
TRBJ2-7 TRBD2 TRBV11-3 - CASSLVGKGAGGYEQYF TGTGCCAGCAGCTTAGTTGGCAAAGGCGCGGGAGGGTATGAGCAGTACTTC
TRBJ1-4 - TRBV5-1 few CASSVLGAEEKLFF TGCGCCAGCAGTGTTCTGGGGGCGGAGGAAAAACTGTTTTTT
TRBJ1-1 TRBD1 TRBV5-1 - CASSPGTGTTEAFF TGCGCCAGCAGCCCGGGGACAGGGACCACTGAAGCTTTCTTT
TRBJ1-5 - TRBV28 - CASSLRDNQPQHF TGTGCCAGCAGTTTAAGGGATAATCAGCCCCAGCATTTT
TRBJ2-7 - TRBV11-2 - CATRGFVSLSYEQYF TGTGCCACCAGGGGATTCGTTTCCCTGTCCTACGAGCAGTACTTC
TRBJ1-4 - TRBV6-6 - CASSYDGVVEKLFF TGTGCCAGCAGTTACGACGGGGTGGTGGAAAAACTGTTTTTT
TRBJ1-5 - TRBV24-1 once CATSDWSGTQPQHF TGTGCCACCAGTGATTGGAGTGGGACTCAGCCCCAGCATTTT
TRBJ2-3 - TRBV12-3/TRBV12-4 - CASSFDSTDTQYF TGTGCCAGCAGTTTTGACAGTACAGATACGCAGTATTTT
TRBJ2-3 TRBD2 TRBV5-1 once CASSPIIAGGTDTQYF TGCGCCAGCAGCCCCATCATAGCGGGGGGCACAGATACGCAGTATTTT
TRBJ2-1 - TRBV12-3/TRBV12-4 - CASTLGGNEQFF TGTGCCAGCACCTTGGGGGGAAATGAGCAGTTCTTC
TRBJ2-7 TRBD1 TRBV28 - CASSKAPGQSYEQYF TGTGCCAGCAGTAAAGCTCCGGGACAGAGTTACGAGCAGTACTTC
TRBJ1-1 - TRBV10-1 - CASSDNTGLNTEAFF TGCGCCAGCAGTGATAATACGGGGTTGAACACTGAAGCTTTCTTT
TRBJ1-1 TRBD1 TRBV5-4 - CASSLGTGARLAEAFF TGTGCCAGCAGCTTAGGGACAGGGGCTAGGTTGGCTGAAGCTTTCTTT
TRBJ1-2 TRBD1 TRBV4-3 - CASSPGQGTYGYTF TGCGCCAGCAGCCCCGGACAGGGGACCTATGGCTACACCTTC
TRBJ2-1 - TRBV28 - CASSFGGGNEQFF TGTGCCAGCAGTTTTGGAGGGGGCAATGAGCAGTTCTTC
TRBJ2-5 TRBD2 TRBV6-5 - CASKERGGIQETQYF TGTGCCAGCAAGGAACGGGGGGGCATCCAAGAGACCCAGTACTTC
TRBJ1-2 - TRBV7-9 - CASSLGVSYGYTF TGTGCCAGCAGCCTAGGGGTGAGCTATGGCTACACCTTC
TRBJ2-7 TRBD1 TRBV27 - CASSPVGTGDYEQYF TGTGCCAGCAGCCCGGTAGGGACAGGAGACTACGAGCAGTACTTC
TRBJ2-7 TRBD2 TRBV28 - CASSRTSGSYEQYF TGTGCCAGCAGTCGGACTAGCGGGAGCTACGAGCAGTACTTC
TRBJ2-7 TRBD2 TRBV27 - CASSLSGAGATYEQYF TGTGCCAGCAGTTTATCGGGAGCGGGAGCGACCTACGAGCAGTACTTC
TRBJ2-1 - TRBV11-3 - CASSLGPEGAIQFF TGTGCCAGCAGCCTCGGCCCTGAAGGAGCAATACAGTTCTTC
TRBJ1-5 TRBD1 TRBV7-2 few CASSLSRGQDQPQHF TGTGCCAGCAGCTTAAGCAGGGGGCAGGATCAGCCCCAGCATTTT
TRBJ1-2 - TRBV27 - CASSLKNQGNYGYTF TGTGCCAGCAGTTTAAAGAATCAGGGTAACTATGGCTACACCTTC
TRBJ1-1 - TRBV28 few CASSLEQANTEAFF TGTGCCAGCAGTTTGGAACAGGCCAACACTGAAGCTTTCTTT
TRBJ1-1 TRBD1 TRBV5-1 - CASSLFSETGASVAFF TGCGCCAGCAGCTTGTTTTCCGAGACAGGGGCCTCTGTAGCTTTCTTT
TRBJ2-4 TRBD1 TRBV28 - CASSPRGQGVGAQYF TGTGCCAGCAGTCCCAGGGGACAGGGGGTCGGTGCTCAGTACTTC
TRBJ1-6 - TRBV27 - CASSLAGPKVYNSPLHF TGTGCCAGCAGTTTAGCGGGGCCCAAAGTATATAATTCACCCCTCCACTTT
TRBJ2-7 TRBD2 TRBV5-4 - CASTNINSGGSYEQYF TGTGCCAGCACCAACATCAATAGCGGGGGGTCCTACGAGCAGTACTTC
TRBJ1-4 TRBD1 TRBV7-9 - CASSSPGGLTNEKLFF TGTGCCAGCAGCTCTCCAGGGGGTCTAACTAATGAAAAACTGTTTTTT
TRBJ2-7 TRBD2 TRBV18 - CASSPRGGAYEQYF TGTGCCAGCTCACCACGGGGAGGGGCCTACGAGCAGTACTTC
TRBJ1-4 - TRBV4-1 - CASSQKIVRTNEKLFF TGCGCCAGCAGCCAAAAAATTGTAAGAACTAATGAAAAACTGTTTTTT
TRBJ2-1 - TRBV4-1 - CASSLSGYNEQFF TGCGCCAGCAGCCTCAGCGGTTACAATGAGCAGTTCTTC
TRBJ2-7 TRBD2 TRBV3-1/TRBV3-2 - CASSQAGLAGGISYEQYF TGTGCCAGCAGCCAAGCCGGACTAGCGGGGGGTATCTCCTACGAGCAGTACTTC
TRBJ2-1 TRBD2 TRBV7-9 - CASSEFPREVPYNEQFF TGTGCCAGCAGCGAATTCCCGCGGGAGGTCCCCTACAATGAGCAGTTCTTC
TRBJ1-2 TRBD1 TRBV28 - CASAGGAPYGYTF TGTGCCAGCGCAGGGGGCGCCCCGTATGGCTACACCTTC
TRBJ1-1 - TRBV14 - CASSQDSLRDEYEGVAEAFF TGTGCCAGCAGCCAAGATTCTCTCCGGGACGAGTACGAAGGGGTCGCTGAAGCTTTCTTT
TRBJ2-5 - TRBV3-1/TRBV3-2 - CASSQGGQGYETQYF TGTGCCAGCAGCCAAGGTGGTCAGGGGTATGAGACCCAGTACTTC
TRBJ2-2 TRBD1 TRBV2 few CASRTGWSGELFF TGTGCCTCCCGGACAGGGTGGTCCGGGGAGCTGTTTTTT